This T cell receptor beta chain was observed in a study of PD-1 blockade in classical Hodgkin lymphoma. Study-level findings and limits: Those patients who began receiving nivolumab less than 1 year after ASCT had lower diversity, and they were excluded. Newly diagnosed patients had baseline TCR diversity that was reportedly lower than that of healthy donors.

As to this clone: Its antigen remains unidentified.

The time point: cycle 4 day 1 (C4D1), after 6 weeks of nivolumab. Patients all relapsed after autologous stem cell transplantation, and there was variation in brentuximab vedotin exposure. Thawed PBMCs were subjected to magnetic negative selection, which yielded isolated CD8+ T cells. V lost 6 bases, J lost 6 bases, and 11 bases lay in between. Germline CDR1 is MNHEY and CDR2 is SVGAGI. CDR3 length equals 12 residues. Measured with immunoSEQ multiplex PCR; TCRdb has only the in-frame clones, and not every one. The data show roughly 2,300 clones, around 60% seen once. The TCR comes from a human donor with classical Hodgkin lymphoma. The V gene is TRBV6-5, the J gene TRBJ1-1; D is unclear. This specimen consisted of CD8+ T cells from blood, obtained before the fourth cycle of nivolumab. In nucleotides, the CDR3 is TGTGCCAGCAGCCTGGGAGGTTCTGAAGCTTTCTTT. As protein: CASSLGGSEAFF.